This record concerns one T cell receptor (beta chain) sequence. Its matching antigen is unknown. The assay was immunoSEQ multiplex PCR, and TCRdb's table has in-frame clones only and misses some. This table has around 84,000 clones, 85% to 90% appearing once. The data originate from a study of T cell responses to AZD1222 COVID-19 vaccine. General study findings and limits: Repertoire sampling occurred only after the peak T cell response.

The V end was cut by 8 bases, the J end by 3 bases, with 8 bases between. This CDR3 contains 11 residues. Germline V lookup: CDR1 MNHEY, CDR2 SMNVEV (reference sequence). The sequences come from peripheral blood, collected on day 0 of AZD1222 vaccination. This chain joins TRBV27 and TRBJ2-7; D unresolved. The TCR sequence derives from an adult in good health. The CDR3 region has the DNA TGTGCCAGCTGGGGTGGCTACGAGCAGTACTTC. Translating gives CASWGGYEQYF.